This passage covers 5 T cell receptor beta chains from one sample sequenced in a study of regulatory T cells in long-lasting Graves disease. Time point noted: newly diagnosed GD, antithyroid drugs for less than 3 months. Preparation of the TCR library used RNA extracted from PBMCs. Construction of TCR beta libraries relied on iRepertoire HTBI primers and on Arm-PCR targeting CDR3 regions. TCRdb independently ran MiXCR on the multiplex PCR reads; one entry per CDR3 protein. The sample has 350,000 to 450,000 distinct CDR3 sequences; around 16% are singletons. The data also belong to a second study, concerning T cells in Graves' hyperthyroidism and ophthalmopathy.

Material: peripheral blood mononuclear cells (PBMCs), obtained at new diagnosis, from a patient treated with antithyroid drugs. These receptors all stem from a woman aged 40 to 50 with Graves disease.

The sample holds many counts of this clonotype. The chain is built from TRBV20-1 and TRBJ2-3, with a possible D match to TRBD2 (6 bases). Germline V gives CDR1 DFQATT, CDR2 SNEGSKA (reference sequence). CDR3 size: 15 residues. V lost 3 bases and J lost 1, with 14 bases in between. This CDR3 reads CSASGGVSRTDTQYF. The CDR3 DNA reads as TGCAGTGCTAGCGGCGGGGTGTCCCGCACAGATACGCAGTATTTT.

This clonotype was seen many times. J is TRBJ2-7 and V is TRBV27, with 11 positions matching TRBD2. The CDR3 contains 16 residues. Germline V gene data show CDR1 as MNHEY and CDR2 as SMNVEV (reference sequence). Trimming removed 0 bases from V and 4 bases from J; junction bases left unmatched: 5. In DNA form, the CDR3 reads TGTGCCAGCAGTTTATCCGGGACTAGCGGAGGTTACGAGCAGTACTTC. The encoded protein is CASSLSGTSGGYEQYF.

Many counts were recorded for this clonotype. The V and J genes are TRBV28 and TRBJ1-2; D is unresolved. The CDR3 covers 13 residues. CDR1 and CDR2 from the germline V gene are MDHEN and SYDVKM. Trimming took off 2 bases at V and 5 bases at J, with 9 bases between the two ends. The CDR3 loop reads CASSLEIAYGYTF. The CDR3 nucleotides are TGTGCCAGCAGTTTAGAAATCGCATATGGCTACACCTTC.

This clonotype has ten or more counts. The chain employs TRBV12-3 or TRBV12-4 and TRBJ1-2; 9 positions agree with TRBD1. Trimming took 3 bases from V and 3 from J; bases not matched to a gene: 5. This CDR3 has 15 residues. CDR3 DNA sequence: TGTGCCAGCAGTTTGGGAGGACAGGGGTACTATGGCTACACCTTC. It translates to CASSLGGQGYYGYTF.

At least ten counts were recorded for this clonotype. The chain links TRBV12-3 or TRBV12-4 to TRBJ1-1; D call uncertain. The CDR3 has 14 residues. V was shortened by 6 bases and J by 0 bases, with 11 bases between the two germline ends. The CDR3 is CASSPDLLNTEAFF. The CDR3 DNA is TGTGCCAGCAGCCCCGACTTACTGAACACTGAAGCTTTCTTT.